These T cell receptor beta chains were read from a single sample in a study of CD4 T cells in relation to SARS-CoV-2 and coronaviruses. These TCRs' antigens remain unknown. Sequencing used immunoSEQ multiplex PCR; TCRdb keeps in-frame clones, though not all of them. This table has tens of thousands of clones, about 87% appearing once. The specimen sequenced was naive CD4+ T cells from PBMCs, cultured in vitro. The receptors were sampled from an adult with COVID-19. Both conserved end residues are part of each CDR3. A D gene is named only where the DNA matches it firmly. Some rows mark clone size as missing; the rest say once, few, many or name a class of expanded clone.

d_call: NA
j_call: TRBJ2-3
v_call: TRBV19
clone_size: NA
cdr3_aa: CASTGRVTDTQYF
cdr3_nt: TGTGCCAGTACTGGCAGGGTCACAGATACGCAGTATTTT

d_call: NA
j_call: TRBJ1-1
v_call: TRBV28
clone_size: once
cdr3_aa: CASSTSDPPLEAFF
cdr3_nt: TGTGCCAGCAGTACGTCAGACCCCCCCTTAGAGGCTTTCTTT

d_call: NA
j_call: TRBJ2-2
v_call: TRBV18
clone_size: NA
cdr3_aa: CASSPPRNTGELFF
cdr3_nt: TGTGCCAGCTCACCACCCCGGAACACCGGGGAGCTGTTTTTT

d_call: TRBD2
j_call: TRBJ2-7
v_call: TRBV7-6
clone_size: few
cdr3_aa: CASKNRTSTYEQYF
cdr3_nt: TGTGCCAGCAAAAACCGGACTAGCACCTACGAGCAGTACTTC

d_call: TRBD1
j_call: TRBJ1-1
v_call: TRBV6-2/TRBV6-3
clone_size: few
cdr3_aa: CASSQGAEAFF
cdr3_nt: TGTGCCAGCAGTCAGGGGGCTGAAGCTTTCTTT

d_call: NA
j_call: TRBJ2-3
v_call: TRBV3-1/TRBV3-2
clone_size: NA
cdr3_aa: CASKHAGTWGTDTQYF
cdr3_nt: TGTGCCAGCAAACACGCCGGGACTTGGGGCACAGATACGCAGTATTTT

d_call: NA
j_call: TRBJ2-5
v_call: TRBV6-1
clone_size: NA
cdr3_aa: CASSEGTVAETQYF
cdr3_nt: TGTGCCAGCAGTGAAGGGACAGTGGCGGAGACCCAGTACTTC

d_call: TRBD2
j_call: TRBJ2-7
v_call: TRBV9
clone_size: NA
cdr3_aa: CASSASVSGSIQYF
cdr3_nt: TGTGCCAGCAGCGCGAGCGTTAGCGGGAGCATCCAGTACTTC

d_call: TRBD2
j_call: TRBJ2-7
v_call: TRBV6-2/TRBV6-3
clone_size: NA
cdr3_aa: CASSRTSEIYEQYF
cdr3_nt: TGTGCCAGCAGCCGGACTAGCGAGATCTACGAGCAGTACTTC

d_call: NA
j_call: TRBJ1-2
v_call: TRBV27
clone_size: NA
cdr3_aa: CASSLQWSPEFSNYGYTF
cdr3_nt: TGTGCCAGCAGTTTACAGTGGTCCCCGGAATTCTCTAACTATGGCTACACCTTC

d_call: TRBD2
j_call: TRBJ2-4
v_call: TRBV28
clone_size: NA
cdr3_aa: CASRTRGLAGLAKNIQYF
cdr3_nt: TGTGCCAGCAGAACTAGGGGGCTAGCGGGACTAGCCAAAAACATTCAGTACTTC

d_call: TRBD2
j_call: TRBJ2-1
v_call: TRBV7-2
clone_size: NA
cdr3_aa: CASRQAGGSYNEQFF
cdr3_nt: TGTGCCAGCAGGCAAGCGGGAGGCTCCTACAATGAGCAGTTCTTC

d_call: NA
j_call: TRBJ2-1
v_call: TRBV12-3/TRBV12-4
clone_size: NA
cdr3_aa: CASSSPQNEQFF
cdr3_nt: TGTGCCAGCAGTTCGCCCCAAAATGAGCAGTTCTTC

d_call: NA
j_call: TRBJ2-1
v_call: TRBV19
clone_size: once
cdr3_aa: CASSVRAGTLYNEQFF
cdr3_nt: TGTGCCAGTAGTGTACGTGCCGGGACACTATACAATGAGCAGTTCTTC